This TCR beta chain emerged from a study of identical twins. Overall study findings and caveats: Clonotypes of the beta chain that were abundant in cord blood carried fewer insertions (memory repertoires showed none). Out-of-frame TCR alpha sharing observed in monozygotic twins exceeded model estimates. These conclusions were based on statistical analysis (cross-sectional, not following the same donors).

Template switching, a step in the protocol, added a universal primer site, and cDNA carried unique molecular identifiers. From the 5' RACE reads, TCRdb called clonotypes with MiXCR, one entry per CDR3 protein. The sample holds 420,000 or so distinct CDR3 sequences, approximately 18% seen once. Trimming took 0 bases from V and 4 from J; bases not matched to a gene: 2. Germline loops: CDR1 KGHSH, CDR2 LQKENI. CDR3 length equals 15 residues. This clonotype came up a few times. Antigen specificity is unknown. The receptor was isolated from a man aged 50 or older in good health. This chain connects TRBV18 to TRBJ2-2, with 7 bases lining up with TRBD2. Material for sequencing was naive T cells sorted from blood. The CDR3 sequence: CASSPPRGSTGELFF. CDR3 DNA sequence: TGTGCCAGCTCACCACCTCGCGGGAGCACCGGGGAGCTGTTTTTT.